A selection of T cell receptor beta chains follows, all from one sample in a study of technical replicates of blood from a few donors. Generated by immunoSEQ multiplex PCR, the TCRdb table keeps only in-frame clones and is missing some. The table has 55,000 to 85,000 clones, roughly 97% seen once; the top ten hold 0.21%. The sequenced material came from T cells isolated from PBMCs. Receptors originate from a human donor in good health. The CDR3 runs from the conserved cysteine through the conserved F or W. Each record gives: V gene, J gene, CDR3 protein.

TRBV27	TRBJ1-4	CASSFHGLNEKLFF
TRBV6-4	TRBJ1-2	CASSATGTNYGYTF
TRBV2	TRBJ1-2	CARTGLSNGYTF
TRBV5-5	TRBJ2-4	CASSLVLAGGIVAKNIQYF
TRBV6-5	TRBJ2-1	CASSNGQGRVEQFF
TRBV4-2	TRBJ1-2	CASSQEDRAGGYTF
TRBV19	TRBJ1-5	CASTDRGMGEPQHF
TRBV5-1	TRBJ2-7	CASSLLDTSYEQYF
TRBV4-1	TRBJ2-1	CASSQGPGTAYNEQFF
TRBV5-8	TRBJ1-1	CASSLRGTAKMNTEAFF
TRBV9	TRBJ1-4	CASSAGDYNEKLFF
TRBV5-1	TRBJ2-3	CASSTSGVDTQYF
TRBV4-2	TRBJ2-7	CASSPGQPGQGAYEQYF
TRBV6-1	TRBJ2-5	CASSEARKIQETQYF
TRBV25-1	TRBJ2-7	CASSGTGRYEQYF
TRBV25-1	TRBJ2-3	CASSERGHRGDITDTQYF
TRBV28	TRBJ2-3	CASSLRGTDTQYF
TRBV30	TRBJ1-5	CAWNLGGMQPQHF
TRBV7-2	TRBJ2-3	CASSPIVSGNPLADTQYF
TRBV29-1	TRBJ2-7	CSVSGTGSYEQYF